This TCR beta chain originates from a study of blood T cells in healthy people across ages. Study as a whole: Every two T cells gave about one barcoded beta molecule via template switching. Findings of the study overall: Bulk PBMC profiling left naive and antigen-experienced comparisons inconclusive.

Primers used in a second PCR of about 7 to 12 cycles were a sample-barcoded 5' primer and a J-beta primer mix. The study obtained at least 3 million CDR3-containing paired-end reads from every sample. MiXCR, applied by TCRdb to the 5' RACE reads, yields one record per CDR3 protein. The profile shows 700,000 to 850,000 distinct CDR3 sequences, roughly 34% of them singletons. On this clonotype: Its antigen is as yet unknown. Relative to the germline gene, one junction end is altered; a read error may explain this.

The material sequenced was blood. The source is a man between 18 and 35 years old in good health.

The CDR3 bases are TGCGCCAGCGGCGATCCGAGCGGGGGGCTATACAATGGGCAGTTCTTC. Protein sequence: CASGDPSGGLYNGQFF. V and J are TRBV4-3 and TRBJ2-1; TRBD2 matches at 9 bases. Germline V gene data show CDR1 as LGHNA and CDR2 as YSLEER. This CDR3 contains 16 residues.